The 8 T cell receptor beta chains below come from one sample, sequenced in a study of T cells after yellow fever vaccination. TCRdb re-derived calls from the 5' RACE reads in MiXCR, one entry per CDR3 protein. The table includes about 210,000 distinct CDR3 sequences, approximately 3% detected once. The specimen was CD4+ T cells sorted from PBMCs, collected 10 days after the yellow fever booster vaccination. Receptors originate from a man aged 18-30 years who received the YFV17D yellow fever vaccine.

This clonotype was observed many times. The chain combines TRBV29-1 with TRBJ2-5; D is unclear. Germline V gene data show CDR1 as SQVTM and CDR2 as ANQGSEA. CDR3 size: 12 residues. Trimming removed 1 base at V and 3 bases at J, with 6 bases between. The CDR3 sequence: CSVEGQEETQYF. For the CDR3, the DNA is TGCAGCGTTGAAGGGCAAGAAGAGACCCAGTACTTC.

This chain connects TRBV6-2 or TRBV6-3 to TRBJ2-1; 13 nucleotides agree with TRBD2. Germline V gene sequence: CDR1 MNHEY, CDR2 SVGEGT. V lost 2 bases and J lost 7; bases outside the gene matches: 5. The CDR3 is 16 amino acids. The CDR3: CASSYKLAGGPNEQFF. The CDR3 nucleotides are TGTGCCAGCAGTTACAAACTAGCGGGGGGGCCGAATGAGCAGTTCTTC.

V gene TRBV6-5 combines with J gene TRBJ2-3, with D perhaps assigned TRBD1 or TRBD2 (5 bases each). V dropped 2 bases and J dropped 3 bases, with 12 bases sitting between them. Germline CDR1 and CDR2: MNHEY and SVGAGI. This CDR3 spans 15 amino acids. This CDR3 is CASSYTIGATDTQYF. In nucleotides, the CDR3 is TGTGCCAGCAGTTACACGATCGGGGCGACAGATACGCAGTATTTT.

This clonotype was recorded at least ten times. The rearrangement links TRBV5-1 to TRBJ2-1; D perhaps matches TRBD1 (6 bases). The CDR3 has 16 amino acids. CDR1 is SGHRS, CDR2 YFSETQ, per germline. V dropped 4 bases and J dropped 7 bases, with 21 bases sitting between them. The CDR3 loop is CASSPTGPPHTNEQFF. CDR3 nucleotides: TGCGCCAGCAGCCCGACAGGCCCCCCACACACGAATGAGCAGTTCTTC.

Only a few counts were recorded for this clonotype. This rearrangement joins TRBV12-3 or TRBV12-4 to TRBJ1-5; D is perhaps TRBD1 (5 bases). This CDR3 has 17 residues. Between the trimmed V and J ends, which lost 4 bases and 4 bases, there was a span of 20 bases. In DNA, the CDR3 is TGTGCCAGCAGTTCCCGCCGGGGGGTGGGAGGAAATCAGCCCCAGCATTTT. This translates into CASSSRRGVGGNQPQHF.

In this sample, this clonotype turned up many times. The rearrangement uses TRBV11-2 and TRBJ1-4; D is uncertain. V was clipped by 0 bases and J by 4 bases, with 9 bases between them. Germline V gives CDR1 SGHAT, CDR2 FQNNGV. CDR3 size: 15 residues. CDR3 protein: CASSLDPVYNEKLFF. As DNA, the CDR3 is TGTGCCAGCAGCTTAGACCCGGTGTATAATGAAAAACTGTTTTTT.

The chain recombines TRBV5-1 with TRBJ1-1; D is possibly TRBD1 (6 bases). The V end was cut by 4 bases, the J end by 1 base, with 14 bases between. Germline lookup yields CDR1 SGHRS and CDR2 YFSETQ. The CDR3 consists of 15 residues. CDR3 nucleotide sequence: TGCGCCAGCAGCCGCTCCTCACAGGGGAACACTGAAGCTTTCTTT. It yields the protein CASSRSSQGNTEAFF.

A few counts support this clonotype. This chain connects TRBV7-2 to TRBJ1-1, with D unclear. CDR3 length equals 14 residues. V was clipped by 6 bases and J by 2 bases, with 13 bases between them. Germline V gene data show CDR1 as SGHTA and CDR2 as FQGNSA. The CDR3, as DNA: TGTGCCAGCAGTTTCGGACCCTCCAACACTGAAGCTTTCTTT. This translates into CASSFGPSNTEAFF. Filled out from reference TRBV7-2 and TRBJ1-1, the complete variable domain reads GAGVSQSPSNKVTEKGKDVELRCDPISGHTALYWYRQSLGQGLEFLIYFQGNSAPDKSGLPSDRFSAERTGGSVSTLTIQRTQQEDSAVYLCASSFGPSNTEAFFGQGTRLTVV.